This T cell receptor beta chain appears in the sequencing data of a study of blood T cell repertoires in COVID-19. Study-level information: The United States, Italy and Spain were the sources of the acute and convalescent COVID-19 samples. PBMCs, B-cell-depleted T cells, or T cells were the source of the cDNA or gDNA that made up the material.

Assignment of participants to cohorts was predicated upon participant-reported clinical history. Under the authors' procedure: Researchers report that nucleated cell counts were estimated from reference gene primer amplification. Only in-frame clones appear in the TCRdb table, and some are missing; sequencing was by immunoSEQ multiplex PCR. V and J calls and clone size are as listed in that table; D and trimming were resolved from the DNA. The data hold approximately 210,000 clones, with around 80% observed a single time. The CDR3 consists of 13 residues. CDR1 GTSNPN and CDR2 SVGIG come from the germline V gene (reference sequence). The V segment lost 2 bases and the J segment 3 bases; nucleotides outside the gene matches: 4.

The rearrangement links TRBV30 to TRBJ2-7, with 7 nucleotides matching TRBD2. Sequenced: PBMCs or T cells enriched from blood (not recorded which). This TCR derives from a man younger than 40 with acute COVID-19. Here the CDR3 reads CAWSRERGYEQYF. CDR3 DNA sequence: TGTGCCTGGAGTCGGGAGCGGGGCTACGAGCAGTACTTC.